The clone carrying this T cell receptor beta chain occurred once. Between the trimmed V and J ends, which lost 2 bases and 2 bases, there was a span of 10 bases. The CDR3 is made up of 15 amino acids. CDR1 MDHEN and CDR2 SYDVKM come from the germline V gene. The record originates from a study of blood T cell repertoires in COVID-19. Background on the study: Acute and convalescent COVID-19 samples came from the United States, Italy and Spain.

In the original processing: Estimation of nucleated cell counts was performed using reference gene primer amplification. Assay: immunoSEQ multiplex PCR; the TCRdb copy retains only in-frame clones and omits some. That table furnishes V, J and clone size, whereas the DNA furnished D and trimming. The data show approximately 250,000 clones, 65% to 90% seen once. V and J are TRBV28 and TRBJ2-4; D is unclear. The origin of this receptor is a woman between 45 and 60 years old with acute or convalescent COVID-19. Sequencing was done on a sample of peripheral blood. CDR3 in amino acids: CASSLDPVTKNIQYF. The CDR3 DNA reads TGTGCCAGCAGTTTAGATCCAGTGACCAAAAACATTCAGTACTTC.